One and the same sample provided the 22 T cell receptor beta chains below, sequenced in a study of Ad26.COV2.S vaccination and SARS-CoV-2 variants. Clones were sequenced by immunoSEQ multiplex PCR, and TCRdb holds only the in-frame ones, with some missing. The sample lists nearly 95,000 clones; about four fifths were seen once. The sample was peripheral blood, taken after recovery from COVID-19. These TCRs come from a human donor who had recovered from COVID-19.

This clone has only a few counts. V usage is TRBV21-1 and J usage is TRBJ1-1. TRBV21-1 is described as a pseudogene. This CDR3 comprises 18 residues. CDR3 protein: CASSDSGLLGPLNTEAFF. The CDR3 DNA reads TGTGCCAGCAGCGACTCCGGATTGCTCGGTCCCCTCAACACTGAAGCTTTCTTT.

The V and J genes are TRBV27 and TRBJ1-1; possible D gene TRBD1, 5 bases. The CDR3 sequence is 16 residues long. Germline CDR1 reads MNHEY; CDR2 reads SMNVEV (reference sequence). Trimming stripped 1 base from V and 0 bases from J, with 12 bases between. The CDR3 loop reads CASSLYRPNMNTEAFF. CDR3 sequence (DNA): TGTGCCAGCAGTTTATACAGGCCCAACATGAACACTGAAGCTTTCTTT.

The chain combines TRBV29-1 with TRBJ1-1; a weak D match, TRBD1 (5 bases). Deletions cut 5 bases from V and 0 bases from J, with 10 bases between. The CDR3 extends over 13 amino acids. The germline V gene has CDR1 SQVTM and CDR2 ANQGSEA. CDR3 loop: CSVLGRVNTEAFF. The CDR3 nucleotides are TGCAGCGTTTTGGGACGGGTGAACACTGAAGCTTTCTTT.

This clone was found many times. J is TRBJ2-7 and V is TRBV7-3; no clear D. Germline CDR1 is SGHTA and CDR2 is FQGTGA. The CDR3 contains 14 residues. V shed 2 bases and J shed 1 base, with 9 bases lying between them. The CDR3 region has the DNA TGTGCCAGCAGCTTATCCGCGGAATCCTACGAGCAGTACTTC. It specifies CASSLSAESYEQYF.

The chain is built from TRBV4-1 and TRBJ1-1; 8 nucleotides align to TRBD1. Trimming at V came to 2 bases and at J to 0 bases, leaving 5 bases not matched to a gene. CDR3 length equals 16 residues. Germline CDR1 reads MGHRA; CDR2 reads YSYEKL. CDR3 nucleotide sequence: TGCGCCAGCAGCCAAAGACAGGGGCGCCTGAACACTGAAGCTTTCTTT. Translated, it gives CASSQRQGRLNTEAFF.

The chain uses TRBV6-4 and TRBJ2-1; D not certain. There are 13 residues in the CDR3. Germline lookup yields CDR1 MRHNA and CDR2 SNTAGT. Trimming left V 4 bases short and J 3 bases short, with 7 bases between. CDR3 DNA: TGTGCCAGCAGTGTGTCACTCTACAATGAGCAGTTCTTC. Amino acids: CASSVSLYNEQFF.

The chain uses TRBV19 and TRBJ2-3; the D gene is possibly TRBD2 (5 bases). The CDR3 runs to 16 residues. Trimming left V 3 bases short and J 1 base short, with 14 bases between. CDR1 and CDR2 (germline): LNHDA, SQIVND (reference sequence). The CDR3 is CASSMGAMHGTDTQYF. In DNA, the CDR3 is TGTGCCAGTAGTATGGGAGCGATGCACGGCACAGATACGCAGTATTTT.

This chain joins TRBV9 and TRBJ2-6; 7 bases are shared with TRBD2. The CDR3 totals 17 residues. V shed 2 bases and J 0 bases; nucleotides not matched to a gene: 5. Germline values: CDR1 SGDLS, CDR2 YYNGEE. CDR3 nucleotide sequence: TGTGCCAGCAGCGTTTCTAGCGGTAGCTCTGGGGCCAACGTCCTGACTTTC. Translated: CASSVSSGSSGANVLTF. The whole variable domain, remainder taken from reference TRBV9 and TRBJ2-6, is DSGVTQTPKHLITATGQRVTLRCSPRSGDLSVYWYQQSLDQGLQFLIQYYNGEERAKGNILERFSAQQFPDLHSELNLSSLELGDSALYFCASSVSSGSSGANVLTFGAGSRLTVL.

The V call is TRBV27, the J call TRBJ2-7; D remains unclear. From germline, CDR1 is MNHEY and CDR2 SMNVEV (reference sequence). The CDR3 spans 11 residues. Trimming removed 5 bases from V and 2 bases from J, with 4 bases in between. The CDR3 nucleotides read TGTGCCAGCAGTACCCCCTACGAGCAGTACTTC. This translates into CASSTPYEQYF.

The chain employs TRBV28 and TRBJ1-3; possible D gene TRBD1, 6 bases. The CDR3 sequence is 15 residues long. The germline V and J ends were trimmed by 5 bases and 3 bases, with 14 bases remaining between them. Germline CDR1 reads MDHEN; CDR2 reads SYDVKM. In DNA, the CDR3 is TGTGCCAGCAGTCCATCGGGGGGGCTTGGAAACACCATATATTTT. It codes for CASSPSGGLGNTIYF.

This chain links TRBV3-1 (or the pseudogene TRBV3-2) with TRBJ2-3; D call uncertain. This CDR3 has 16 amino acids. Germline-derived CDR1 and CDR2 are LGHDT and YNNKEL (reference sequence). V was clipped by 0 bases and J by 4 bases, with 14 bases between them. The DNA of the CDR3 is TGTGCCAGCAGCCAAGATTCCGCGGCAGGAGCAGATACGCAGTATTTT. Translated: CASSQDSAAGADTQYF.

In this sample, this clone turned up a few times. This chain connects TRBV4-1 to TRBJ2-7; D is uncertain. There are 13 residues in the CDR3. V was cut by 1 base and J by 8 bases, with 12 bases left in between. The germline V gene has CDR1 MGHRA and CDR2 YSYEKL. The CDR3 loop is CASSQGAENQQYF. CDR3 DNA sequence: TGCGCCAGCAGCCAAGGGGCAGAAAATCAGCAGTACTTC.

The V and J genes are TRBV7-9 and TRBJ2-7, with 11 bases lining up with TRBD1. CDR3 size: 12 residues. V lost 5 bases to trimming and J lost 6 bases; unmatched junction nucleotides: 0. Germline V gene data show CDR1 as SEHNR and CDR2 as FQNEAQ (reference sequence). CDR3 in amino acids: CASSGTGGEQYF. CDR3 bases: TGTGCCAGCAGCGGGACAGGGGGCGAGCAGTACTTC.

V is TRBV4-1 and J is TRBJ2-5; D perhaps matches TRBD2 (6 bases). V lost 11 bases, J lost 5 bases, and 18 bases lay in between. The germline V gene encodes CDR1 MGHRA and CDR2 YSYEKL. This CDR3 spans 13 amino acids. This CDR3 reads CASGDSGKETQYF. The CDR3 DNA reads as TGCGCCTCCGGGGACTCTGGAAAGGAGACCCAGTACTTC.

The chain couples TRBV20-1 to TRBJ2-3; TRBD2 agrees at 10 bases. The trim removed 3 bases at V and 4 bases at J, leaving 7 bases unmatched. Germline lookup yields CDR1 DFQATT and CDR2 SNEGSKA (reference sequence). This CDR3 has 15 amino acids. Here the CDR3 reads CSASRASGSPDTQYF. CDR3 DNA: TGCAGTGCTAGTCGCGCTAGCGGGAGCCCAGATACGCAGTATTTT.

The rearrangement joins TRBV11-3 to TRBJ1-2; D remains ambiguous. The germline gives CDR1 SGHNT, CDR2 YENEEA. This CDR3 has 12 amino acids. The V gene lost 0 bases and the J gene lost 4 bases, with 3 bases spanning the gap. The CDR3 DNA is TGTGCCAGCAGCTTAGACAGCTATGGCTACACCTTC. It codes for CASSLDSYGYTF. The variable domain in full, with the rest retrieved from reference TRBV11-3 and TRBJ1-2, is EAGVVQSPRYKIIEKKQPVAFWCNPISGHNTLYWYLQNLGQGPELLIRYENEEAVDDSQLPKDRFSAERLKGVDSTLKIQPAELGDSAVYLCASSLDSYGYTFGSGTRLTVV.

The chain has TRBV3-1 (or the pseudogene TRBV3-2) and TRBJ2-2; perhaps TRBD1 as D (6 bases). Germline-derived CDR1 and CDR2 are LGHDT and YNNKEL (reference sequence). The CDR3 has 14 amino acids. V lost 6 bases to trimming and J lost 1 base, with 9 bases between them. The CDR3 is CASSYRVNTGELFF. CDR3 nucleotide sequence: TGTGCCAGCAGTTACAGGGTGAACACCGGGGAGCTGTTTTTT.

The chain links TRBV4-2 to TRBJ2-2, with TRBD2 as a possible D gene (6 bases). From germline, CDR1 is LGHNA and CDR2 YNFKEQ. Between the trimmed V and J ends, which lost 4 bases and 4 bases, there was a span of 13 bases. The CDR3 totals 15 residues. The CDR3 coding sequence is TGTGCCAGCAGCCCGACTAGGGGAGTCACCGGGGAGCTGTTTTTT. Protein: CASSPTRGVTGELFF.

The rearrangement joins TRBV14 to TRBJ2-3, with 11 positions matching TRBD2. V gave up 4 bases and J gave up 1 base; unmatched junction bases: 13. Germline loops: CDR1 SGHDN, CDR2 FVKESK. The CDR3 totals 19 residues. The CDR3 DNA reads TGTGCCAGCAGCCGGGATAGCGGGAGGGCCTCCCGGGGCACAGATACGCAGTATTTT. Amino acids: CASSRDSGRASRGTDTQYF.

V gene TRBV2 combines with J gene TRBJ2-2; 11 nucleotides agree with TRBD2. This CDR3 is 15 amino acids long. V shed 8 bases, J shed 4 bases, and the junction held 6 bases outside the gene matches. CDR1 is SNHLY, CDR2 FYNNEI, per germline. DNA of the CDR3: TGTGCCAGCGCGGTAACTAGCGGGAGCACCGGGGAGCTGTTTTTT. It yields the protein CASAVTSGSTGELFF.

The chain employs TRBV6-5 and TRBJ2-1; 11 nucleotides line up with TRBD2. V gave up 5 bases and J gave up 5 bases; unmatched junction bases: 5. This CDR3 contains 15 residues. Germline V gene data show CDR1 as MNHEY and CDR2 as SVGAGI. CDR3 protein: CASSNGLAGDNEQFF. The CDR3, as DNA: TGTGCCAGCAGTAACGGACTAGCGGGCGACAATGAGCAGTTCTTC.

This chain connects TRBV24-1 to TRBJ1-5; D not certain. Germline assignment: CDR1 KGHDR and CDR2 SFDVKD. The ends were cut back, 5 bases at V and 0 bases at J, with 4 bases in the middle. The CDR3 contains 13 residues. As DNA, the CDR3 is TGTGCCACCAGTGGGAATAGCAATCAGCCCCAGCATTTT. Protein sequence: CATSGNSNQPQHF.